The next 21 T cell receptor beta chains were all read from a single sample in a study of blood T cell repertoires in COVID-19. Sequenced by immunoSEQ multiplex PCR; TCRdb stores in-frame clones only, minus some. The repertoire holds about 380,000 clones, with approximately 90% as singletons. The specimen sequenced was PBMCs or T cells enriched from blood (not recorded which). These receptors came from a woman between 18 and 30 years old who had recovered from COVID-19.

In its sample, this clone was seen once. The chain employs TRBV5-1 and TRBJ1-2; 9 bases agree with TRBD1. CDR1 is SGHRS, CDR2 YFSETQ, per germline. CDR3 length: 14 amino acids. Germline trimming cut 4 bases from V and 4 bases from J; bases unmatched to any gene: 5. The DNA of the CDR3 is TGCGCCAGCAGCCAAGAGACAGGGGGCTATGGCTACACCTTC. Amino acid sequence: CASSQETGGYGYTF.

This chain joins TRBV9 and TRBJ2-1, with TRBD1 matching over 9 bases. V dropped 4 bases and J dropped 3; count of bases not matched to a gene: 5. There are 15 residues in the CDR3. Germline loops: CDR1 SGDLS, CDR2 YYNGEE. The CDR3 reads CASSQRTGVYNEQFF. Here the CDR3 DNA reads TGTGCCAGCAGCCAGAGGACAGGGGTCTACAATGAGCAGTTCTTC.

The chain has TRBV14 and TRBJ2-7, with a weak D call TRBD2 (6 bases). CDR3 length: 17 amino acids. The germline V gene has CDR1 SGHDN and CDR2 FVKESK. V lost 5 bases and J 0 bases, leaving 20 bases between the germline ends. CDR3 nucleotide sequence: TGTGCCAGCAGCGAAAAGGTCCGGGACTGGAGCTCCTACGAGCAGTACTTC. It translates to CASSEKVRDWSSYEQYF.

V usage is TRBV9 and J usage is TRBJ2-2; D is perhaps TRBD1 (6 bases). Trimming removed 4 bases at V and 6 bases at J, with 22 bases between. Germline V CDR1 and CDR2: SGDLS, YYNGEE. CDR3 length: 17 amino acids. The CDR3 region is CASSYAAREGQSGELFF. In nucleotides, the CDR3 is TGTGCCAGCAGCTATGCGGCCCGTGAAGGACAGTCCGGGGAGCTGTTTTTT.

The V gene is TRBV3-1 (or the pseudogene TRBV3-2), the J gene TRBJ2-3, with D tentatively TRBD1 (5 bases). The V and J ends lost 4 bases and 2 bases respectively, with 13 bases between them. From germline, CDR1 is LGHDT and CDR2 YNNKEL (reference sequence). This CDR3 has 15 amino acids. CDR3 region: CASSREGANTDTQYF. CDR3 bases: TGTGCCAGCAGCCGCGAAGGGGCAAACACAGATACGCAGTATTTT.

The chain employs TRBV11-2 and TRBJ2-7; TRBD1 aligns across 8 bases. With V trimmed by 5 bases and J by 3 bases, 9 bases remained unmatched. Germline V gene lookup returns CDR1 SGHAT and CDR2 FQNNGV. This CDR3 is built from 15 residues. CDR3 bases: TGTGCCAGCAGCCCATCCCCGGGACAGGACTACGAGCAGTACTTC. It encodes CASSPSPGQDYEQYF.

The chain recombines TRBV30 with TRBJ2-7, with D possibly being TRBD1 (6 bases). Trimming removed 4 bases at V and 4 bases at J, with 17 bases between. CDR3 length: 14 residues. Germline CDR1 GTSNPN, CDR2 SVGIG (reference sequence). Written as DNA, the CDR3 is TGTGCCTGGACCCGTACGGGACAAAATTACGAGCAGTACTTC. Amino acids: CAWTRTGQNYEQYF. The full variable domain, in which reference TRBV30 and TRBJ2-7 provide the parts outside the CDR3, is SQTIHQWPATLVQPVGSPLSLECTVEGTSNPNLYWYRQAAGRGLQLLFYSVGIGQISSEVPQNLSASRPQDRQFILSSKKLLLSDSGFYLCAWTRTGQNYEQYFGPGTRLTVT.

This clone showed up just a few times. The J gene is TRBJ1-1, the V gene TRBV7-2; D call uncertain. The CDR3 totals 14 residues. V was cut by 5 bases and J by 4 bases, with 14 bases left in between. The germline CDR1 and CDR2 sequences are SGHTA and FQGNSA. The CDR3 DNA sequence: TGTGCCAGCAGCCCCGAACCGGGGTTCACTGAAGCTTTCTTT. This codes for CASSPEPGFTEAFF.

The chain has TRBV5-6 and TRBJ1-5; unclear D gene. V lost 0 bases to trimming and J lost 0 bases, with 4 bases between them. Germline-derived CDR1 and CDR2 are SGHDT and YYEEEE. This CDR3 contains 14 residues. This CDR3 is CASSLGYSNQPQHF. The CDR3 nucleotides are TGTGCCAGCAGCTTGGGTTATAGCAATCAGCCCCAGCATTTT.

The chain recombines TRBV9 with TRBJ2-3; the match to TRBD2 covers 8 bases. Germline V gives CDR1 SGDLS, CDR2 YYNGEE. This CDR3 spans 16 amino acids. With 4 bases clipped from V and 1 base from J, the junction kept 8 bases outside the gene matches. The CDR3 region is CASSSRAAGGTDTQYF. As DNA, the CDR3 is TGTGCCAGCAGCTCCCGGGCAGCGGGAGGCACAGATACGCAGTATTTT.

The V call is TRBV5-5, the J call TRBJ2-7; the match to TRBD1 covers 9 bases. The CDR3 is 15 residues long. Germline V gives CDR1 SGHKS, CDR2 YYEKEE (reference sequence). Trimming removed 5 bases from V and 1 base from J; junction bases left unmatched: 7. The CDR3 DNA reads TGTGCCAGCAGACAGGGACAGGGCGCTTCCTACGAGCAGTACTTC. Translated, it gives CASRQGQGASYEQYF.

The J gene is TRBJ2-3, the V gene TRBV9, with TRBD1 identical over 9 bases. The trim removed 3 bases at V and 5 bases at J, leaving 16 bases unmatched. Germline V gene sequence: CDR1 SGDLS, CDR2 YYNGEE. The CDR3 has 18 amino acids. CDR3 sequence (DNA): TGTGCCAGCAGCGCCGTAAAATTCTCCGGGACAGGGCGAGATACGCAGTATTTT. Its translation is CASSAVKFSGTGRDTQYF.

The chain links TRBV7-2 to TRBJ2-2; 9 nucleotides match TRBD2. The CDR3 totals 18 residues. CDR1 and CDR2 from the germline V gene are SGHTA and FQGNSA. The V segment lost 4 bases and the J segment 4 bases; nucleotides outside the gene matches: 13. For the CDR3, the DNA is TGTGCCAGCAGCTCCCCCTTCGTTCTAGCGGGGTCCACCGGGGAGCTGTTTTTT. Translated: CASSSPFVLAGSTGELFF.

V usage is TRBV7-8 and J usage is TRBJ1-1; weak D call: TRBD1 (5 bases). The CDR3 runs 15 residues. Deletions cut 1 base from V and 6 bases from J, with 15 bases between. The germline V gene has CDR1 SGHVS and CDR2 FQNEAQ. CDR3 sequence reads: CASSLEPQEIPEAFF. CDR3 DNA: TGTGCCAGCAGCTTAGAACCACAGGAAATCCCTGAAGCTTTCTTT.

The V and J genes are TRBV28 and TRBJ1-1; D may be TRBD1 (6 bases). Germline CDR1 reads MDHEN; CDR2 reads SYDVKM. The CDR3 sequence is 14 residues long. Trimming shortened V by 5 bases and J by 6 bases, and 16 bases separated the two germline ends. The CDR3 DNA reads TGTGCCAGCAGTAACAACAGGGAGGGCGCTGAAGCTTTCTTT. It is translated as CASSNNREGAEAFF.

This clone occurred once. The J gene is TRBJ1-4, the V gene TRBV5-6; D remains ambiguous. V was pared by 2 bases and J by 8 bases, with 10 bases between. There are 13 residues in the CDR3. Germline V CDR1 and CDR2: SGHDT, YYEEEE. CDR3 loop: CASSFPGNEKLFF. CDR3 sequence (DNA): TGTGCCAGCAGCTTCCCGGGAAACGAAAAACTGTTTTTT. Looking up the rest from reference TRBV5-6 and TRBJ1-4 gives the full variable domain: DAGVTQSPTHLIKTRGQQVTLRCSPKSGHDTVSWYQQALGQGPQFIFQYYEEEERQRGNFPDRFSGHQFPNYSSELNVNALLLGDSALYLCASSFPGNEKLFFGSGTQLSVL.

This clone was found once. The chain couples TRBV6-5 to TRBJ1-3; D remains ambiguous. The CDR3 covers 15 residues. CDR1 is MNHEY, CDR2 SVGAGI, per germline. Trimming removed 4 bases from V and 1 base from J, with 11 bases in between. CDR3 nucleotides: TGTGCCAGCAGTTTATCGGGAGAGTCTGGAAACACCATATATTTT. Its translation is CASSLSGESGNTIYF.

The chain uses TRBV10-3 and TRBJ1-5; a weak D match, TRBD1 (5 bases). The V end was cut by 2 bases, the J end by 9 bases, with 11 bases between. The CDR3 has 13 residues. From germline, CDR1 is ENHRY and CDR2 SYGVKD. In DNA form, the CDR3 reads TGTGCCATCAGTGAGACGGGGGTTCCGCCCCAGCATTTT. It encodes CAISETGVPPQHF.

The rearrangement joins TRBV9 to TRBJ1-5; D might be TRBD1 (5 bases). V lost 3 bases, J lost 3 bases, and 10 bases lay in between. Per germline, CDR1 SGDLS and CDR2 YYNGEE. This CDR3 is 14 amino acids long. CDR3 in amino acids: CASSEQDYNQPQHF. CDR3 sequence (DNA): TGTGCCAGCAGCGAACAGGATTACAATCAGCCCCAGCATTTT.

This clone was detected many times. This rearrangement joins TRBV6-4 to TRBJ2-1, with TRBD2 matching over 9 bases. Germline V lookup: CDR1 MRHNA, CDR2 SNTAGT. The CDR3 covers 15 residues. The V gene end was trimmed by 0 bases and the J gene end by 3 bases; junction bases not matched to a gene: 0. The CDR3 nucleotides read TGTGCCAGCAGTGACTCACTAGCGGGCTACAATGAGCAGTTCTTC. It encodes CASSDSLAGYNEQFF.

J is TRBJ2-1 and V is TRBV10-1; TRBD1 agrees at 10 bases. CDR3 length: 15 residues. Germline assignment: CDR1 WNHNN and CDR2 SYGVQD (reference sequence). V was pared by 6 bases and J by 2 bases, with 4 bases of the junction left unmatched. The CDR3 bases are TGCGCCAGCAGGGCCGGGACAGGGGCCTACAATGAGCAGTTCTTC. As protein: CASRAGTGAYNEQFF.